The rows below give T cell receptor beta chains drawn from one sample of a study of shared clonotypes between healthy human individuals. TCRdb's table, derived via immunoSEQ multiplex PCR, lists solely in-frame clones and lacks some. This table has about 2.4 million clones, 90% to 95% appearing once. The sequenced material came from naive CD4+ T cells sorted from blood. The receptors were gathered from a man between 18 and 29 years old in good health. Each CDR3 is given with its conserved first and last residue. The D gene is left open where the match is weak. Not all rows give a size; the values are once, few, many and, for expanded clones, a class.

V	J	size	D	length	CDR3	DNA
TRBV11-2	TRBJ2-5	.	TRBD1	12	CASSPTGGPLYF	TGTGCCAGCAGTCCCACAGGGGGTCCTCTGTACTTC
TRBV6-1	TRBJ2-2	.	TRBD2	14	CASHLAGNTGELFF	TGTGCCAGCCATCTAGCGGGAAACACCGGGGAGCTGTTTTTT
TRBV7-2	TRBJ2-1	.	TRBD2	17	CASSRTASGGIHNEQFF	TGTGCCAGCAGTCGAACGGCTAGCGGGGGGATTCACAATGAGCAGTTCTTC
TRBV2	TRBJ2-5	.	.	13	CASSSLVGETQYF	TGTGCCAGCAGCTCCCTAGTCGGGGAGACCCAGTACTTC
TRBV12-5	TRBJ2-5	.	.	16	CASGLVLGAGKETQYF	TGTGCTAGTGGTTTGGTACTGGGGGCCGGAAAAGAGACCCAGTACTTC
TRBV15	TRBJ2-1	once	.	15	CATSGGGSSYNEQFF	TGTGCCACCTCCGGGGGCGGGAGCTCCTACAATGAGCAGTTCTTC
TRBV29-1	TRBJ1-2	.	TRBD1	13	CSVPGQGALGYTF	TGCAGCGTTCCGGGACAGGGGGCGCTTGGCTACACCTTC
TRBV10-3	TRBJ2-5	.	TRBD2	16	CAISDSSLAGGETQYF	TGTGCCATCAGTGATTCGTCGCTAGCGGGAGGAGAGACCCAGTACTTC
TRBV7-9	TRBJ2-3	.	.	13	CASGGDGSDTQYF	TGTGCCAGCGGAGGAGACGGGAGCGATACGCAGTATTTT
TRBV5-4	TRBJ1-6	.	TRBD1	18	CASSQGITGGASHSPLHF	TGTGCCAGCAGCCAAGGAATCACAGGGGGCGCTTCTCATTCACCCCTCCACTTT
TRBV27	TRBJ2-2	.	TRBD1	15	CASSFGDRDDGELFF	TGTGCCAGCAGTTTTGGGGACAGGGATGACGGGGAGCTGTTTTTT
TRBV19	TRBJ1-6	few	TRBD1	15	CASSTTGTGDSPLHF	TGTGCCAGTAGTACCACCGGGACAGGGGATTCACCCCTCCACTTT
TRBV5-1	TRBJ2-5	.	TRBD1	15	CASSLFDRDQETQYF	TGCGCCAGCAGCTTGTTTGACAGGGACCAAGAGACCCAGTACTTC
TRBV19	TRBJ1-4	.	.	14	CASSMQGGSEKLFF	TGTGCCAGTAGTATGCAGGGAGGGAGTGAAAAACTGTTTTTT
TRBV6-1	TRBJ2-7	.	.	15	CASSEEGVSSYEQYF	TGTGCCAGCAGTGAAGAGGGGGTAAGCTCCTACGAGCAGTACTTC
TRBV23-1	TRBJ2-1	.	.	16	CASSQFSDRKYNEQFF	TGCGCCAGCAGTCAATTTTCGGACAGAAAATACAATGAGCAGTTCTTC
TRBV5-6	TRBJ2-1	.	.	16	CASSLVFVSSYNEQFF	TGTGCCAGCAGCTTGGTGTTTGTCAGCTCCTACAATGAGCAGTTCTTC
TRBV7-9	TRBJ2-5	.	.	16	CASSLNGEVLGETQYF	TGTGCCAGCAGCTTGAACGGTGAGGTATTGGGAGAGACCCAGTACTTC
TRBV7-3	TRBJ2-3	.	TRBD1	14	CASSLQAGGYTQYF	TGTGCCAGCAGCTTACAGGCAGGGGGATATACGCAGTATTTT
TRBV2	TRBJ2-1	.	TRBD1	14	CASSREDRYNEQFF	TGTGCCAGCAGTAGAGAGGACAGGTACAATGAGCAGTTCTTC
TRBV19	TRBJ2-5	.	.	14	CASSSSGTMETQYF	TGTGCCAGTAGTAGCTCCGGGACGATGGAGACCCAGTACTTC
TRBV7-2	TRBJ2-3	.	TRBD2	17	CASSVGLAGGSTDTQYF	TGTGCCAGCAGCGTCGGACTAGCGGGAGGGAGCACCGATACGCAGTATTTT
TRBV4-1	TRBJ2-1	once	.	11	CASSQGKQQFF	TGCGCCAGCAGCCAAGGTAAACAGCAGTTCTTC
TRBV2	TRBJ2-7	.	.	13	CASSVNRGYEQYF	TGTGCCAGCAGTGTCAACAGAGGCTACGAGCAGTACTTC
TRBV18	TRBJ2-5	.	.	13	CASSPPLTEAQYF	TGTGCCAGCTCACCGCCCCTAACAGAGGCCCAGTACTTC
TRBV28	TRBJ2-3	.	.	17	CASSSLRKGGGTDTQYF	TGTGCCAGCAGTTCCCTAAGGAAGGGTGGTGGGACAGATACGCAGTATTTT
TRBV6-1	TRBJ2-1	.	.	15	CASTGQRGRLDEQFF	TGTGCCAGCACGGGACAGCGAGGGAGGTTGGATGAGCAGTTCTTC
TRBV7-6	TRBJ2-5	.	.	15	CASSHGNALGETQYF	TGTGCCAGCAGCCATGGAAACGCCTTGGGTGAGACCCAGTACTTC
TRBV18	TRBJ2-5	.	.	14	CASSPLALQETQYF	TGTGCCAGCTCACCACTGGCGCTTCAAGAGACCCAGTACTTC
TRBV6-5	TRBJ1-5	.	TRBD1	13	CASRPRQGAAQHF	TGTGCCAGCAGACCTAGACAGGGGGCTGCCCAGCATTTT
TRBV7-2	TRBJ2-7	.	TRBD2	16	CASSLGGTSGNYEQYF	TGTGCCAGCAGCCTTGGCGGGACTAGCGGAAACTACGAGCAGTACTTC
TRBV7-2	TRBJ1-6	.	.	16	CASSLGGGSYNSPLHF	TGTGCCAGCAGCTTAGGGGGTGGCTCCTATAATTCACCCCTCCACTTT
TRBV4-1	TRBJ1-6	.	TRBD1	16	CASSHPDRVKNSPLHF	TGCGCCAGCAGCCACCCGGACAGGGTCAAGAATTCACCCCTCCACTTT
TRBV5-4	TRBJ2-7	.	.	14	CASSLEGGTYEQYF	TGTGCCAGCAGCTTGGAGGGGGGTACCTACGAGCAGTACTTC
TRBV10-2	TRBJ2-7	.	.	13	CASSELQTYEQYF	TGCGCCAGCAGTGAGCTACAGACCTACGAGCAGTACTTC
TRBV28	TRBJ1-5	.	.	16	CASKGVQGHSNQPQHF	TGTGCCAGCAAGGGCGTTCAGGGACATAGCAATCAGCCCCAGCATTTT
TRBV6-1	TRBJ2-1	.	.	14	CASSEARASLEQFF	TGTGCCAGCAGTGAAGCGCGGGCGTCTCTTGAGCAGTTCTTC
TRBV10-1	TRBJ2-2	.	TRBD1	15	CASRAGTGGTGELFF	TGCGCCAGCAGAGCCGGGACAGGTGGCACCGGGGAGCTGTTTTTT
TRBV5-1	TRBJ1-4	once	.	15	CASSYSLGTNEKLFF	TGCGCCAGCAGCTACTCACTGGGAACTAATGAAAAACTGTTTTTT
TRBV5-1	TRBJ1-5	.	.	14	CASSLGREGQPQHF	TGCGCCAGCAGCTTGGGCAGGGAGGGTCAGCCCCAGCATTTT
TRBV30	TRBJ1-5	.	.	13	CAWRPGIDQPQHF	TGTGCCTGGAGGCCTGGGATCGATCAGCCCCAGCATTTT
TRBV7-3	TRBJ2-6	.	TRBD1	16	CASSPQGATGANVLTF	TGTGCCAGCAGCCCCCAGGGGGCGACCGGGGCCAACGTCCTGACTTTC
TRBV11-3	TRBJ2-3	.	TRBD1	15	CASSLDRGLGDTQYF	TGTGCCAGCAGCTTAGACAGGGGGTTAGGAGATACGCAGTATTTT
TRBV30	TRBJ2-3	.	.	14	CAWSVGGGADTQYF	TGTGCCTGGAGTGTAGGGGGGGGCGCAGATACGCAGTATTTT
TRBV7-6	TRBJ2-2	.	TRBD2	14	CASGRGENTGELFF	TGTGCCAGCGGGCGGGGGGAAAACACCGGGGAGCTGTTTTTT
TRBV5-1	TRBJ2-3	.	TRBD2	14	CASSVGLATDTQYF	TGCGCCAGCAGCGTGGGACTAGCGACAGATACGCAGTATTTT
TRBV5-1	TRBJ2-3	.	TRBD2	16	CASSLIAGGSTDTQYF	TGCGCCAGCAGCTTGATAGCGGGGGGTAGCACAGATACGCAGTATTTT
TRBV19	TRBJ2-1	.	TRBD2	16	CASRYSSGGPKGEQFF	TGTGCCAGTAGATATTCCTCGGGAGGGCCTAAAGGTGAGCAGTTCTTC
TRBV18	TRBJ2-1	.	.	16	CASSPPRQGKGDEQFF	TGTGCCAGCTCACCACCACGGCAGGGCAAAGGGGATGAGCAGTTCTTC
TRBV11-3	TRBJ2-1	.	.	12	CASSQGNNEQFF	TGTGCCAGCAGCCAGGGGAACAATGAGCAGTTCTTC
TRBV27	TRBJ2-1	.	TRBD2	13	CASRRSSGVEQFF	TGTGCCAGCAGACGTTCTAGCGGGGTTGAGCAGTTCTTC
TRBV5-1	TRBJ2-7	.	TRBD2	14	CASSLAGGGYEQYF	TGCGCCAGTTCCCTAGCGGGGGGCGGCTACGAGCAGTACTTC
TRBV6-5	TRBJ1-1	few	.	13	CASSHDRNTEAFF	TGTGCCAGCAGTCACGACAGGAACACTGAAGCTTTCTTT
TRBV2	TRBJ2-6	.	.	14	CASRGETGSNVLTF	TGTGCCAGCAGGGGCGAGACAGGTTCCAACGTCCTGACTTTC
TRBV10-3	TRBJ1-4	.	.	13	CAIRGRLNEKLFF	TGTGCCATCAGGGGACGGCTTAATGAAAAACTGTTTTTT
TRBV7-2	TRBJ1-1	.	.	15	CASSSSGSVNTEAFF	TGTGCCAGCAGCTCCTCAGGGTCGGTAAACACTGAAGCTTTCTTT
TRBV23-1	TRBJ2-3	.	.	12	CASSQRPPGQYF	TGCGCCAGCAGTCAACGGCCCCCAGGGCAGTATTTT
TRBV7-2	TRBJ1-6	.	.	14	CASSLASAKEPLHF	TGTGCCAGCAGCTTAGCTTCCGCTAAAGAACCCCTCCACTTT
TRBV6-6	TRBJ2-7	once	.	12	CASSYDFYEQYF	TGTGCCAGCAGTTACGACTTCTACGAGCAGTACTTC